The clone carrying this TCR beta chain was observed a handful of times. The antigen remains unidentified. This specimen belongs to a study of T cells in Graves' hyperthyroidism and ophthalmopathy. Study results and limitations: Before onset, by a median of about seven months, the model predicted ophthalmopathy.

It was RNA transcripts that yielded the amplified TCR beta CDR3 regions. The HTBI primer set was used in a first-round RT-PCR of the TCR CDR3. TCRdb recomputed calls from the multiplex PCR reads with MiXCR, one row per CDR3 protein. The sample lists about 300,000 distinct CDR3 sequences, roughly 13% occurring once. CDR3 size: 15 residues. Trimming cost V 3 bases and J 7 bases, with 16 bases left between them. From germline, CDR1 is LNHDA and CDR2 SQIVND (reference sequence). The TCR comes from a woman in her 40s with Graves' hyperthyroidism. V gene TRBV19 combines with J gene TRBJ1-5; weak D call: TRBD1 (5 bases). The source material was blood. The CDR3 DNA sequence: TGTGCCAGTAGTATTACCGGGGCCGGAAGGCAGCCCCAGCATTTT. Its protein product is CASSITGAGRQPQHF.